One sample yielded the 9 T cell receptor beta chains listed below, sequenced in a study of T cell responses to AZD1222 COVID-19 vaccine. Assay used: immunoSEQ multiplex PCR; TCRdb lists only in-frame clones, some missing. The sample includes 90,000 to 150,000 clones, about 92% seen only once; the top ten take approximately 8%. This specimen consisted of peripheral blood, obtained 28 days after the second AZD1222 dose. The receptor source for this set is an adult who received the AZD1222 COVID-19 vaccine.

The table lists this clone with a count of one. CDR3: CASSVRDRAPQETQYF. The CDR3 DNA reads TGTGCCAGCAGCGTACGAGACAGGGCTCCCCAAGAGACCCAGTACTTC. The chain employs TRBV9 and TRBJ2-5, with 7 bases identical to TRBD1. V was clipped by 1 base and J by 1 base; unmatched bases: 7. The length of the CDR3 is 16 residues. CDR1 SGDLS and CDR2 YYNGEE come from the germline V gene.

This chain joins TRBV7-2 and TRBJ2-7, with TRBD1 identical over 7 bases. This CDR3 is 15 amino acids long. Germline V gene lookup returns CDR1 SGHTA and CDR2 FQGNSA. V lost 5 bases and J lost 0; bases outside the gene matches: 7. CDR3 in amino acids: CASSDTGVPSYEQYF. The CDR3, as DNA: TGTGCCAGCAGCGATACAGGGGTCCCCTCCTACGAGCAGTACTTC. Variable domain in full (rest from reference TRBV7-2 and TRBJ2-7): GAGVSQSPSNKVTEKGKDVELRCDPISGHTALYWYRQSLGQGLEFLIYFQGNSAPDKSGLPSDRFSAERTGGSVSTLTIQRTQQEDSAVYLCASSDTGVPSYEQYFGPGTRLTVT.

The chain couples TRBV3-1 (or the pseudogene TRBV3-2) to TRBJ1-1; unclear D gene. In germline, CDR1 is LGHDT, CDR2 YNNKEL (reference sequence). The V end was cut by 1 base, the J end by 1 base, with 4 bases between. This CDR3 has 13 amino acids. This chain's CDR3 is CASSQARNTEAFF. For the CDR3, the DNA is TGTGCCAGCAGCCAAGCTAGGAACACTGAAGCTTTCTTT.

V gene TRBV7-2 combines with J gene TRBJ1-2; D might be TRBD1 (5 bases). From germline, CDR1 is SGHTA and CDR2 FQGNSA. The CDR3 covers 13 residues. Trimming took off 5 bases at V and 7 bases at J, with 14 bases between the two ends. This CDR3 reads CASSGGGEIGYTF. For the CDR3, the DNA is TGTGCCAGCAGCGGCGGGGGGGAAATTGGCTACACCTTC.

The rearrangement links TRBV7-9 to TRBJ2-7; the D is unclear. The CDR3 totals 14 residues. V was cut by 1 base and J by 2 bases, with 9 bases left in between. Germline CDR1 and CDR2: SEHNR and FQNEAQ (reference sequence). CDR3 sequence: CASSLDGAPYEQYF. CDR3 nucleotide sequence: TGTGCCAGCAGCTTAGATGGTGCACCCTACGAGCAGTACTTC.

This rearrangement joins TRBV15 to TRBJ2-7; 8 bases map to TRBD2. The germline V gene has CDR1 LNHNV and CDR2 YYDKDF (reference sequence). J was trimmed by 5 bases and V by 1 base; bases with no gene match: 10. The CDR3 loop spans 16 amino acids. CDR3: CATSRATGSGDDEQYF. The CDR3 coding sequence is TGTGCCACCAGCAGAGCGACGGGTAGCGGGGACGACGAGCAGTACTTC. Drawing the rest from reference TRBV15 and TRBJ2-7, the complete variable domain is DAMVIQNPRYQVTQFGKPVTLSCSQTLNHNVMYWYQQKSSQAPKLLFHYYDKDFNNEADTPDNFQSRRPNTSFCFLDIRSPGLGDTAMYLCATSRATGSGDDEQYFGPGTRLTVT.

The chain employs TRBV3-1 (or the pseudogene TRBV3-2) and TRBJ2-5; 10 nucleotides line up with TRBD1. V lost 0 bases and J lost 4; bases outside the gene matches: 5. From germline, CDR1 is LGHDT and CDR2 YNNKEL (reference sequence). The CDR3 is made up of 16 amino acids. CDR3 residues: CASSQDVRQGAETQYF. The CDR3 DNA follows: TGTGCCAGCAGCCAAGATGTTAGACAGGGGGCAGAGACCCAGTACTTC.

This chain uses TRBV20-1 with TRBJ1-1; D not resolved. Between the trimmed V and J ends, which lost 3 bases and 1 base, there was a span of 3 bases. Germline V gene lookup returns CDR1 DFQATT and CDR2 SNEGSKA (reference sequence). This CDR3 has 11 amino acids. The CDR3 DNA is TGCAGTGCTAGTAAGAACACTGAAGCTTTCTTT. This codes for CSASKNTEAFF.

The chain joins TRBV28 to TRBJ2-7; 9 bases fit TRBD1. The J segment lost 0 bases and the V segment lost 5 bases, leaving 8 bases of the junction unmatched. The CDR3 is 16 residues long. Germline V gene sequence: CDR1 MDHEN, CDR2 SYDVKM. As DNA, the CDR3 is TGTGCCAGCAGTACCTCCGGGACAGGGCCCTCCTACGAGCAGTACTTC. It specifies CASSTSGTGPSYEQYF.